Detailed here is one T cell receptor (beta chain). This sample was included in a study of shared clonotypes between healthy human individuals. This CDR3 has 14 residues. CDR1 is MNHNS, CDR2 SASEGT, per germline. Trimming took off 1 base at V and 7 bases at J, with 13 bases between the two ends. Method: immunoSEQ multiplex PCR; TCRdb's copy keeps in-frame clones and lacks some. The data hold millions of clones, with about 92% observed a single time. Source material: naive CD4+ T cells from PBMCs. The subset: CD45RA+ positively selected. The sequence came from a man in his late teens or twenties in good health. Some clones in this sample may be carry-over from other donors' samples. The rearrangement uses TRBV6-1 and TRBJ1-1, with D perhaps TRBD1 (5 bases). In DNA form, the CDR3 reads TGTGCCAGCAGTGAAGTGGCAGGGTTTGGTGAAGCTTTCTTT. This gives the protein CASSEVAGFGEAFF.